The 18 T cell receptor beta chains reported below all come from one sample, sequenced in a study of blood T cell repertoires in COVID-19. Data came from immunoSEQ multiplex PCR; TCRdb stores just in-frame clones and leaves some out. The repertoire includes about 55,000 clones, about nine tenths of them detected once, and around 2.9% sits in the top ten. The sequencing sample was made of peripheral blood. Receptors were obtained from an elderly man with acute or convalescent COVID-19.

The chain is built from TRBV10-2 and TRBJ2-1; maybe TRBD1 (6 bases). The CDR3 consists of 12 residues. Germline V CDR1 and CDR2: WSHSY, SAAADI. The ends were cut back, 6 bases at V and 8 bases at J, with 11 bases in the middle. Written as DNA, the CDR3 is TGCGCCAGCAGGGAGCACAGGGATGAGCAGTTCTTC. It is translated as CASREHRDEQFF.

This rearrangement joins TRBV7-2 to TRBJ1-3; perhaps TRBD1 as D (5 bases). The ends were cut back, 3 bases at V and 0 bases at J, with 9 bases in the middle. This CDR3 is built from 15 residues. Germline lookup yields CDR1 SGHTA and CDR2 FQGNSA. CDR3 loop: CASSLGPPSGNTIYF. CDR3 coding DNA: TGTGCCAGCAGCTTGGGGCCTCCCTCTGGAAACACCATATATTTT.

CDR3 nucleotides: TGTGCCACCAGGACAGGGCATGGCTACACCTTC. Encoded protein: CATRTGHGYTF. V is TRBV2 and J is TRBJ1-2; TRBD1 aligns across 8 bases. Trimming cost V 10 bases and J 6 bases; bases outside gene matches: 4. Germline CDR1 SNHLY, CDR2 FYNNEI. The CDR3 covers 11 residues.

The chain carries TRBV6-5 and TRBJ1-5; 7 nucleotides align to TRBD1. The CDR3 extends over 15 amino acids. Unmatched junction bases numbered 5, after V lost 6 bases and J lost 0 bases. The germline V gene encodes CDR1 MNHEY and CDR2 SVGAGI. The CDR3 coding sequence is TGTGCCAGCAGCCGACAGGGACATAGCAATCAGCCCCAGCATTTT. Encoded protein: CASSRQGHSNQPQHF.

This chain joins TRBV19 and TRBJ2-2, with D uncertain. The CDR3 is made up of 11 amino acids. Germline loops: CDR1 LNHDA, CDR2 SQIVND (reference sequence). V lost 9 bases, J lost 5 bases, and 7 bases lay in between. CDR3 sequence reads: CASVGTGELFF. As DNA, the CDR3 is TGTGCCAGCGTCGGGACCGGGGAGCTGTTTTTT. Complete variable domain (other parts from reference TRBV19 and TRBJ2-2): DGGITQSPKYLFRKEGQNVTLSCEQNLNHDAMYWYRQDPGQGLRLIYYSQIVNDFQKGDIAEGYSVSREKKESFPLTVTSAQKNPTAFYLCASVGTGELFFGEGSRLTVL.

CDR3: CASSQTGLASANEQFF. The CDR3 region has the DNA TGTGCCAGCAGCCAAACGGGACTAGCCTCCGCCAATGAGCAGTTCTTC. The chain has TRBV7-6 and TRBJ2-1, with 9 bases matching TRBD2. The germline V gene has CDR1 SGHVS and CDR2 FNYEAQ. The CDR3 runs to 16 residues. Trimming cost V 5 bases and J 6 bases; bases outside gene matches: 11.

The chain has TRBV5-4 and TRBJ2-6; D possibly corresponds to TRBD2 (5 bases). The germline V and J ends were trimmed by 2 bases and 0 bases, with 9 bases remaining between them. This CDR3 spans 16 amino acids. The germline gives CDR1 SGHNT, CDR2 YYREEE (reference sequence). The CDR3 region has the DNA TGTGCCAGCAGCTTCCCGGGGTCCTCTGGGGCCAACGTCCTGACTTTC. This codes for CASSFPGSSGANVLTF.

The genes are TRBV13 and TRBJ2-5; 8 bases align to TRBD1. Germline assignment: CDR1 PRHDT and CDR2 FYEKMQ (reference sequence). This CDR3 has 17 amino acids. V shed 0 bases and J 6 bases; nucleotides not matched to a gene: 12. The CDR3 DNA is TGTGCCAGCAGCTTAGGAGGCTGGACAGGGCCTCCGAAGACCCAGTACTTC. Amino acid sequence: CASSLGGWTGPPKTQYF.

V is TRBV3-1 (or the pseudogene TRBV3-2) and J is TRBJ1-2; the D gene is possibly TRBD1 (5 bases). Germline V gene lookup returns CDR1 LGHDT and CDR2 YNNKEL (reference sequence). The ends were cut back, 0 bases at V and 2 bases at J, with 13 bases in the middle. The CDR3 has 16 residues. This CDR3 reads CASSQDIRGSNYGYTF. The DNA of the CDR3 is TGTGCCAGCAGCCAAGATATCCGGGGGTCGAACTATGGCTACACCTTC.

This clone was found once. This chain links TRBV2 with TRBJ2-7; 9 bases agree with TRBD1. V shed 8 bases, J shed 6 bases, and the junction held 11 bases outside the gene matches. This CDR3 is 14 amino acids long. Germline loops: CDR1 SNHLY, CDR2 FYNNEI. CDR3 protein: CASSRDRVLGEQYF. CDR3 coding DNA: TGTGCCAGCTCTCGGGACAGGGTGTTAGGCGAGCAGTACTTC.

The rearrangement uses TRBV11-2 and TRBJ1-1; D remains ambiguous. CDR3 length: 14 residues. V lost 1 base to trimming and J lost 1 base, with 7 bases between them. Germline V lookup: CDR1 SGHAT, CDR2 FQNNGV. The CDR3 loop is CASSLGSRNTEAFF. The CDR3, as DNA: TGTGCCAGCAGCTTAGGTTCGAGGAACACTGAAGCTTTCTTT.

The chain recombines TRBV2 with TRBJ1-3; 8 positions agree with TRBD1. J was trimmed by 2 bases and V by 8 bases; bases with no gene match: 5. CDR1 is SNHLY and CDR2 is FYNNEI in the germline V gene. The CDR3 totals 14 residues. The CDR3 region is CASRTGNTGNTIYF. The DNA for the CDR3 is TGTGCCAGCCGGACAGGGAATACTGGAAACACCATATATTTT.

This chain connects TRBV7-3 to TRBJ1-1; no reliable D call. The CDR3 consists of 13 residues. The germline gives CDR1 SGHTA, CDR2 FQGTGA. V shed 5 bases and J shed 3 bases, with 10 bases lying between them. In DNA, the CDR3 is TGTGCCAGCAGCCCAGACTGGGACACTGAAGCTTTCTTT. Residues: CASSPDWDTEAFF.

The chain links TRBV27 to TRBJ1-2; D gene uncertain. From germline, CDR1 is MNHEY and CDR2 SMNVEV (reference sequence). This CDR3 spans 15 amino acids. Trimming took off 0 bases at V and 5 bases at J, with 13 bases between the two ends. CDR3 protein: CASSLSARVGYGYTF. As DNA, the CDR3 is TGTGCCAGCAGTTTATCGGCGAGGGTTGGGTATGGCTACACCTTC.

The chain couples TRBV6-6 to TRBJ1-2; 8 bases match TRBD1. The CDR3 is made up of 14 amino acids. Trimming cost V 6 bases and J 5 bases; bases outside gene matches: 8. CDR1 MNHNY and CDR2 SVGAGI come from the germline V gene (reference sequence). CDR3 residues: CASRTGGSEYGYTF. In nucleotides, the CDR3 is TGTGCCAGCAGAACAGGGGGATCCGAGTATGGCTACACCTTC.

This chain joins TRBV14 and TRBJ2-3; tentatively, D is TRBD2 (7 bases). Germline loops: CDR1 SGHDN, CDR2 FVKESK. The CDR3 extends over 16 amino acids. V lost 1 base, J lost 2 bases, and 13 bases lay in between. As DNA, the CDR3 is TGTGCCAGCAGCCAAGCGAGGGGGGGTATCACAGATACGCAGTATTTT. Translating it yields CASSQARGGITDTQYF.

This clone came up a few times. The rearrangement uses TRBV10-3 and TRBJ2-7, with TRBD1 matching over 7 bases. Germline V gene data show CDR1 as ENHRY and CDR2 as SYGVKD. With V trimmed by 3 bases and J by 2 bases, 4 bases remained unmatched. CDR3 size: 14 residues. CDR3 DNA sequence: TGTGCCATCAGTGACGGGACAGCCGCCTACGAGCAGTACTTC. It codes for CAISDGTAAYEQYF.

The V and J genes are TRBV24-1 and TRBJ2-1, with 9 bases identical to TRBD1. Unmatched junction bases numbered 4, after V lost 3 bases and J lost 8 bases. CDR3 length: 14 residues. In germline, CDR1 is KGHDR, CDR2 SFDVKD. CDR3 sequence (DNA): TGTGCCACCAGTGATGCCGGGACAGGGTATGAGCAGTTCTTC. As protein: CATSDAGTGYEQFF.